The entry that follows covers one T cell receptor (beta chain) sequence. Its specificity is not known. The data are from a study of shared clonotypes between healthy human individuals. At the level of the study: Per donor, CD8 memory used one plate, CD8 naive used two, CD4 memory used three and CD4 naive used three.

Profiling relied on immunoSEQ multiplex PCR, and the TCRdb table lists in-frame clones only, not all of them. The data contain 600,000 or so clones, more than 95% of them singletons. Regarding the study as a whole: Tissues were not sampled, only blood, and their repertoires likely differ.

Cells designated naive CD8 were CD45RO-negative and were positively selected for CCR7, with terminally differentiated effector memory CD45RA+ cells excluded. Germline-derived CDR1 and CDR2 are ENHRY and SYGVKD. V gave up 4 bases and J gave up 3 bases; unmatched junction bases: 12. The CDR3 is made up of 17 amino acids. The rearrangement links TRBV10-3 to TRBJ2-3; 8 bases match TRBD2. The sample comprised naive CD8+ T cells sorted from blood. This TCR was sampled from a man younger than 40 in good health. For the CDR3, the DNA is TGTGCCATCAGTGTCCCCCATAGCGGGGAATCGACAGATACGCAGTATTTT. Protein product: CAISVPHSGESTDTQYF.